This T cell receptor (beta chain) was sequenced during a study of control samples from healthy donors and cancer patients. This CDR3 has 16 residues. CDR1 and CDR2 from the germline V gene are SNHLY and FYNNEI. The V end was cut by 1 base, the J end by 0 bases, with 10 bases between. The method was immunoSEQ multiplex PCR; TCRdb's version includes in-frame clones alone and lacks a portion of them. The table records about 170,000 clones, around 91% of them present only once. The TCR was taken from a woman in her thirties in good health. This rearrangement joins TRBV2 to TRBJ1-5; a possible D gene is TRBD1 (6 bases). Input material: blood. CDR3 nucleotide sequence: TGTGCCAGCAGTGAAGTGGGGGCGATTAGCAATCAGCCCCAGCATTTT. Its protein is CASSEVGAISNQPQHF.